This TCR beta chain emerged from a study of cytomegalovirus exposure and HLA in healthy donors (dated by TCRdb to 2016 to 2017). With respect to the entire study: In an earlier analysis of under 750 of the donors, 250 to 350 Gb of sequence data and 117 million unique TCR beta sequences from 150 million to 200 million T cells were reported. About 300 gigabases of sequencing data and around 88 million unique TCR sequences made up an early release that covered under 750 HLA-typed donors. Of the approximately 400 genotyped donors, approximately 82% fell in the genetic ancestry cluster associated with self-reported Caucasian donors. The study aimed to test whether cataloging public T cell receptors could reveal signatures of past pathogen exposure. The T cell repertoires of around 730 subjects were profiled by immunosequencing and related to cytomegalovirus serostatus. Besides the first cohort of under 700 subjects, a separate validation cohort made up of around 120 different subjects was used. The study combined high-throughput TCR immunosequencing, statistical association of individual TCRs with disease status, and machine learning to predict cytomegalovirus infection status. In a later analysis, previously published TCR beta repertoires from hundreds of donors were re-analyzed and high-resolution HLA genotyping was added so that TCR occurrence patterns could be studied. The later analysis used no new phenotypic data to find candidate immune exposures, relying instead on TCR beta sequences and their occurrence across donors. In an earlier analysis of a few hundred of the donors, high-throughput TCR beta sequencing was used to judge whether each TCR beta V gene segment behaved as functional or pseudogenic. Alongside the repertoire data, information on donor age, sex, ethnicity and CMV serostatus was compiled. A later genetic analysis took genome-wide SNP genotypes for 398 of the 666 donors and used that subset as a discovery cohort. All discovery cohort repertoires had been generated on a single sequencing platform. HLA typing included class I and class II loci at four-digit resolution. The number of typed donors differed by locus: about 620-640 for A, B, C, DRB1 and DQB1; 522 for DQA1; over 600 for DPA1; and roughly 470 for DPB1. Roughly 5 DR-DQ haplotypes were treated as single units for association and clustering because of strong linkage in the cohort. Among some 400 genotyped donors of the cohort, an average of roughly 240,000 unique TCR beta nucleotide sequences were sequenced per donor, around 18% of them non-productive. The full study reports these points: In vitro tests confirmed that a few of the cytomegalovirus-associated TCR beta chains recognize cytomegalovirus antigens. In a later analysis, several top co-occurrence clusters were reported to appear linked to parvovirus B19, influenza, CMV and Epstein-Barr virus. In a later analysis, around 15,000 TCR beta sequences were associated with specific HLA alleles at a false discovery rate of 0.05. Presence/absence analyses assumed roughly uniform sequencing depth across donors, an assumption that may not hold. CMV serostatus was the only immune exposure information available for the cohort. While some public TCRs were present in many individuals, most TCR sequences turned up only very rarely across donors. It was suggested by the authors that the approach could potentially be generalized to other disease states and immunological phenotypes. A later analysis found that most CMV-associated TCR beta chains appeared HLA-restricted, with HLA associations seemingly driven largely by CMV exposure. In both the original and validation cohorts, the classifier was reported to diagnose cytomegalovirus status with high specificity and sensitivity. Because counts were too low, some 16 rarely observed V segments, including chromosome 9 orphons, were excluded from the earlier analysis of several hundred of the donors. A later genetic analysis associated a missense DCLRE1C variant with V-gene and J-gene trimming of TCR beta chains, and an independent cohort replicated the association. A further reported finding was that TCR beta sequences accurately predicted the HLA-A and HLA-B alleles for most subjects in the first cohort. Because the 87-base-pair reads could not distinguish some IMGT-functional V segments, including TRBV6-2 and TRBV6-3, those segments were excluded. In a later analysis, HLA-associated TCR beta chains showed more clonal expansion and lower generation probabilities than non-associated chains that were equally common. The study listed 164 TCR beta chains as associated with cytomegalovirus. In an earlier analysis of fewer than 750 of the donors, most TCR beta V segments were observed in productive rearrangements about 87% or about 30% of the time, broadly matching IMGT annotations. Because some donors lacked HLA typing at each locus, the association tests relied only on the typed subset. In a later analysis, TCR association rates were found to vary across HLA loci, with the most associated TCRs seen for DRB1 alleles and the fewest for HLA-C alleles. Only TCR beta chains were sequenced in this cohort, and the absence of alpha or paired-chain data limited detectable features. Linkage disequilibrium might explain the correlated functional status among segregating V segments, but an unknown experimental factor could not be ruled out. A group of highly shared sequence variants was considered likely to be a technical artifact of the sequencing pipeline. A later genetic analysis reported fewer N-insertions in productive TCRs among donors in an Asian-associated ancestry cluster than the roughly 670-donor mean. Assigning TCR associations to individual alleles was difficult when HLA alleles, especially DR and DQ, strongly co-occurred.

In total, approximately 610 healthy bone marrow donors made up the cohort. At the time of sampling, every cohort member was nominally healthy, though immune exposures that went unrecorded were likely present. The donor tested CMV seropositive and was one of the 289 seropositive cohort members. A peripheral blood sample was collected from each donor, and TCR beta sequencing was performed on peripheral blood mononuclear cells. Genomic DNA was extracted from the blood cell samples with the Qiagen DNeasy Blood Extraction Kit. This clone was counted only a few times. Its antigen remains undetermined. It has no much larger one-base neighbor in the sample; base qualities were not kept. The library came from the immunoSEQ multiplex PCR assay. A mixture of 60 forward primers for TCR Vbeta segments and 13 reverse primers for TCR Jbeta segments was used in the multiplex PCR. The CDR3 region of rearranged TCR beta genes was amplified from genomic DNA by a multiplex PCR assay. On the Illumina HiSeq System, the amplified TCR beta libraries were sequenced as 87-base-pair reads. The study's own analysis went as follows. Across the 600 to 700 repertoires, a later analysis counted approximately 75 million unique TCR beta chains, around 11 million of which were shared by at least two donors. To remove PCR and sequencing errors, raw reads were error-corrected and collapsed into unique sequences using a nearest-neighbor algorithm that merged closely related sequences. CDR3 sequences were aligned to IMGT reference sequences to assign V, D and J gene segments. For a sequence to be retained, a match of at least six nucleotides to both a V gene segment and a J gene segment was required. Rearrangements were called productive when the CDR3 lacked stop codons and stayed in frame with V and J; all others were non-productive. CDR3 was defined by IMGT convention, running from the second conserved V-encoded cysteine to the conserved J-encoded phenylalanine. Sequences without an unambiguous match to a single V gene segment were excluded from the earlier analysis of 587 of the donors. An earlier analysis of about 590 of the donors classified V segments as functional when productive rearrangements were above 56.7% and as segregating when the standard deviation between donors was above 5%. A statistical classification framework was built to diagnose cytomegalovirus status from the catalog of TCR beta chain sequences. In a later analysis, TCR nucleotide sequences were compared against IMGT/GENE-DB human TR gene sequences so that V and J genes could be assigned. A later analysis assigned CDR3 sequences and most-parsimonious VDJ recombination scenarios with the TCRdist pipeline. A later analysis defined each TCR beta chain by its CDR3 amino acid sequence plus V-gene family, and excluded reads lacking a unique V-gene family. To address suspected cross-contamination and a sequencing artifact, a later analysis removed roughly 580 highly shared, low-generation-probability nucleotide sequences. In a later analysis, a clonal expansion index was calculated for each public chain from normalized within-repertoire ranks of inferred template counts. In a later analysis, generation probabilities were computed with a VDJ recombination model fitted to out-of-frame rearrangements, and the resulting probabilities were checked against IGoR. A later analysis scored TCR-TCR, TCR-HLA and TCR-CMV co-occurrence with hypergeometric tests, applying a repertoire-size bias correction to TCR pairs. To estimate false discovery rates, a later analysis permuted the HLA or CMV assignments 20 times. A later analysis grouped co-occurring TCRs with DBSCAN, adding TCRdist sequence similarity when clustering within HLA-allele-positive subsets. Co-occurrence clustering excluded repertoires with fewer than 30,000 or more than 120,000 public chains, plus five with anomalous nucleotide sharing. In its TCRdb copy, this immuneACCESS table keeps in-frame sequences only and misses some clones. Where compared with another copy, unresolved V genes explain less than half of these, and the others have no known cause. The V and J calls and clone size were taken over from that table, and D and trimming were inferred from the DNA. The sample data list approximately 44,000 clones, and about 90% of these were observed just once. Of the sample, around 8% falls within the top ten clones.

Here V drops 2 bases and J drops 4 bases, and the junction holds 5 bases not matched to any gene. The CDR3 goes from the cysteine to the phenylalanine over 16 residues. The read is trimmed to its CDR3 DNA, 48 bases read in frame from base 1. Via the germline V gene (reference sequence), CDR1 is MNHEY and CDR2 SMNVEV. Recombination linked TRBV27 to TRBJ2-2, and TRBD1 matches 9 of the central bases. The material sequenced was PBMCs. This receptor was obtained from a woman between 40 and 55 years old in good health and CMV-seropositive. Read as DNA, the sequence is TGTGCCAGCAGTTTAATGGGACAGGGAGGCACCGGGGAGCTGTTTTTT. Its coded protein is CASSLMGQGGTGELFF.